One sample yielded the 32 T cell receptor beta chains listed below, sequenced in a study of T cells in Graves' hyperthyroidism and ophthalmopathy. TCR beta CDR3 sequences were amplified from RNA transcripts. Researchers ran a first-round RT-PCR on the TCR CDR3 using the HTBI primer set. TCRdb re-called the multiplex PCR reads through MiXCR, storing one row per CDR3 protein. The data show roughly 750,000 distinct CDR3 sequences, 15% to 20% seen once. The sequenced sample was blood. The source of these receptors is a man aged 18 to 29 with Graves' hyperthyroidism.

Remarks on this clonotype: This may stem from a read error, because a much larger clone lies one nucleotide away. Given the absence of the conserved phenylalanine or tryptophan at the CDR3 end, a read error is likely. This chain joins TRBV27 and TRBJ2-5; tentative D call: TRBD2 (5 bases). The CDR3 consists of 14 residues. The V end was cut by 4 bases, the J end by 5 bases, with 14 bases between. CDR1 and CDR2 from the germline V gene are MNHEY and SMNVEV (reference sequence). The chain's CDR3 is CASSSSGVGETQYL. The CDR3 nucleotides are TGTGCCAGCAGTTCCTCCGGGGTTGGCGAGACCCAGTACCTC.

This clonotype was observed a few times. The chain combines TRBV7-2 with TRBJ2-2; D ambiguous. The CDR3 has 14 amino acids. Trimming took off 5 bases at V and 3 bases at J, with 10 bases between the two ends. Germline V gene sequence: CDR1 SGHTA, CDR2 FQGNSA. CDR3 nucleotides: TGTGCCAGCAGCCCGCAACGGGACACCGGGGAGCTGTTTTTT. As protein: CASSPQRDTGELFF. Full variable domain (rest looked up from reference TRBV7-2 and TRBJ2-2): GAGVSQSPSNKVTEKGKDVELRCDPISGHTALYWYRQSLGQGLEFLIYFQGNSAPDKSGLPSDRFSAERTGGSVSTLTIQRTQQEDSAVYLCASSPQRDTGELFFGEGSRLTVL.

The chain combines TRBV20-1 with TRBJ2-5; D is unresolved. Trimming took 3 bases from V and 5 from J, leaving 10 bases between them. CDR3 length: 12 amino acids. Per the germline V gene, CDR1 is DFQATT and CDR2 is SNEGSKA (reference sequence). The CDR3 coding sequence is TGCAGTGCTAGTCAGGCTCGGGAGACCCAGTACTTC. Amino acid sequence: CSASQARETQYF.

This clonotype was seen a few times. The V and J genes are TRBV20-1 and TRBJ2-7; D might be TRBD2 (6 bases). The CDR3 is 12 residues long. The V gene lost 6 bases and the J gene lost 2 bases, with 11 bases spanning the gap. Germline V gene sequence: CDR1 DFQATT, CDR2 SNEGSKA (reference sequence). The CDR3 reads CSASGVAYEQYF. The DNA of the CDR3 is TGCAGTGCATCGGGAGTGGCCTACGAGCAGTACTTC.

Many counts were recorded for this clonotype. This chain connects TRBV20-1 to TRBJ2-5; D is possibly TRBD2 (5 bases). The CDR3 spans 15 residues. Germline CDR1 DFQATT, CDR2 SNEGSKA (reference sequence). V lost 1 base and J 2 bases, leaving 14 bases between the germline ends. This CDR3 reads CSARVPGGPQETQYF. In DNA form, the CDR3 reads TGCAGTGCTAGAGTCCCTGGCGGGCCTCAAGAGACCCAGTACTTC.

This clonotype was found a few times. The gene calls are TRBV7-6 and TRBJ2-5; possibly TRBD1 or TRBD2 for D (6 bases each). Trimming removed 8 bases from V and 0 bases from J, with 16 bases in between. The CDR3 has 15 amino acids. The germline gives CDR1 SGHVS, CDR2 FNYEAQ. CDR3 residues: CASSRAGGDQETQYF. DNA for the CDR3: TGTGCCAGCTCCCGCGCCGGGGGCGACCAAGAGACCCAGTACTTC.

With regard to this clonotype: A much more abundant neighbour one base away suggests this may be a read error. J is TRBJ2-7 and V is TRBV5-1; D is undetermined. The CDR3 has 14 residues. Germline V gene data show CDR1 as SGHRS and CDR2 as YFSETQ. CDR3 sequence reads: CASSLIPGSHERYF. The DNA for the CDR3 is TGCGCCAGCAGCTTGATACCGGGCAGCCACGAGCGGTACTTC.

The chain employs TRBV5-1 and TRBJ2-5, with D possibly being TRBD1 (6 bases). The CDR3 runs 15 residues. V lost 0 bases and J lost 2, with 11 bases in between. Per germline, CDR1 SGHRS and CDR2 YFSETQ. The CDR3 reads CASSLEGQVQETQYF. As DNA, the CDR3 is TGCGCCAGCAGCTTGGAGGGACAAGTTCAAGAGACCCAGTACTTC.

This rearrangement joins TRBV12-3 or TRBV12-4 to TRBJ2-7; the D is unclear. The CDR3 is made up of 13 amino acids. Trimming left V 5 bases short and J 2 bases short, with 10 bases between. The CDR3 sequence is CASSQTTTYEQYF. The CDR3, as DNA: TGTGCCAGCAGTCAGACAACGACCTACGAGCAGTACTTC.

This clonotype was seen a handful of times. J is TRBJ2-7 and V is TRBV6-2 or TRBV6-3; D possibly corresponds to TRBD2 (5 bases). Looked up from germline, CDR1 is MNHEY and CDR2 is SVGEGT. CDR3 length equals 16 residues. V lost 3 bases and J lost 3, with 18 bases in between. The CDR3 DNA sequence: TGTGCCAGCAGTTATCGCGACTCCCCTCGGGGCTACGAGCAGTACTTC. It is translated as CASSYRDSPRGYEQYF.

The rearrangement uses TRBV27 and TRBJ2-3, with D possibly TRBD1 on 5 matching bases. Per germline, CDR1 MNHEY and CDR2 SMNVEV (reference sequence). The CDR3 is made up of 14 amino acids. V shed 4 bases and J shed 3 bases, with 11 bases lying between them. CDR3 in amino acids: CASSSETATDTQYF. The CDR3 region has the DNA TGTGCCAGCAGTTCGGAGACAGCTACAGATACGCAGTATTTT.

This clonotype was counted a few times. The gene calls are TRBV29-1 and TRBJ2-5; weak D call: TRBD2 (6 bases). The germline V and J ends were trimmed by 7 bases and 5 bases, with 23 bases remaining between them. This CDR3 has 15 residues. The germline V gene encodes CDR1 SQVTM and CDR2 ANQGSEA. The CDR3 bases are TGCAGCGCTTTTACGCGGGGTTTAGAGGGGGAGACCCAGTACTTC. This sequence encodes CSAFTRGLEGETQYF.

The sample holds a few counts of this clonotype. The V and J genes are TRBV18 and TRBJ2-7; 11 nucleotides line up with TRBD2. The CDR3 spans 19 residues. J gave up 2 bases and V 3 bases, and 15 bases lay outside the gene matches. CDR1 KGHSH and CDR2 LQKENI come from the germline V gene. The CDR3 is CASSPFARLAGGPAYEQYF. The CDR3 DNA follows: TGTGCCAGCTCACCTTTCGCGCGTCTAGCGGGAGGTCCCGCCTACGAGCAGTACTTC.

The V call is TRBV10-3, the J call TRBJ2-7; D is possibly TRBD2 (5 bases). Germline CDR1 reads ENHRY; CDR2 reads SYGVKD. The CDR3 is made up of 15 amino acids. V gave up 2 bases and J gave up 1 base, with 12 bases separating them. Written as DNA, the CDR3 is TGTGCCATCAGTGAGGGCCTAGCCCCTTCCTACGAGCAGTACTTC. This gives the protein CAISEGLAPSYEQYF.

The rearrangement links TRBV4-3 to TRBJ2-7; D remains unclear. V lost 0 bases and J 3 bases, leaving 18 bases between the germline ends. Germline V lookup: CDR1 LGHNA, CDR2 YSLEER. The CDR3 length is 17 residues. In nucleotides, the CDR3 is TGCGCCAGCAGCCAAGACCCCTTTGGGCTTTATATCTACGAGCAGTACTTC. This sequence encodes CASSQDPFGLYIYEQYF.

The J gene is TRBJ2-7, the V gene TRBV7-2; 8 bases agree with TRBD1. V was pared by 3 bases and J by 6 bases, with 7 bases of the junction left unmatched. The CDR3 is made up of 14 amino acids. Germline CDR1 reads SGHTA; CDR2 reads FQGNSA. The CDR3: CASSFQTGAREQYF. The CDR3, as DNA: TGTGCCAGCAGCTTTCAGACAGGGGCGCGCGAGCAGTACTTC.

In this sample, this clonotype turned up a few times. The chain has TRBV7-6 and TRBJ2-1, with unresolved D. There are 14 residues in the CDR3. Per the germline V gene, CDR1 is SGHVS and CDR2 is FNYEAQ. Trimming took 1 base from V and 8 from J, leaving 12 bases between them. In DNA, the CDR3 is TGTGCCAGCAGCTTAGGTTCTGCAGCCGATGAGCAGTTCTTC. Translating gives CASSLGSAADEQFF. The full variable domain, in which reference TRBV7-6 and TRBJ2-1 provide the parts outside the CDR3, is GAGVSQSPRYKVTKRGQDVALRCDPISGHVSLYWYRQALGQGPEFLTYFNYEAQQDKSGLPNDRFSAERPEGSISTLTIQRTEQRDSAMYRCASSLGSAADEQFFGPGTRLTVL.

Many counts were recorded for this clonotype. The V call is TRBV2, the J call TRBJ2-7; 10 bases are shared with TRBD2. Germline assignment: CDR1 SNHLY and CDR2 FYNNEI. V lost 5 bases and J lost 0; bases outside the gene matches: 19. The CDR3 totals 20 residues. DNA of the CDR3: TGTGCCAGCAGTACTAACCCCACTGAGGCTAGCGGGAGAATCTCCTACGAGCAGTACTTC. Amino acid sequence: CASSTNPTEASGRISYEQYF.

V is TRBV20-1 and J is TRBJ2-1; 7 bases map to TRBD2. V trimming: 1 base; J trimming: 3 bases; junction bases outside the gene matches: 9. The germline V gene encodes CDR1 DFQATT and CDR2 SNEGSKA (reference sequence). The CDR3 length is 16 residues. As DNA, the CDR3 is TGCAGTGCTAGAGCCGCTGAGGGAGGGAACTACAATGAGCAGTTCTTC. Translating gives CSARAAEGGNYNEQFF.

The V and J genes are TRBV5-1 and TRBJ2-5; 11 positions match TRBD2. Germline loops: CDR1 SGHRS, CDR2 YFSETQ. This CDR3 comprises 18 residues. V gave up 0 bases and J gave up 4 bases; unmatched junction bases: 11. CDR3 sequence reads: CASSLDLRRLAGSETQYF. The CDR3 DNA reads TGCGCCAGCAGCTTGGACCTCCGGAGACTAGCGGGATCAGAGACCCAGTACTTC.

As concerns this clonotype: Just one base apart from a much larger clone, this may be a read error. The chain employs TRBV6-1 and TRBJ2-7, with D possibly TRBD2 on 6 matching bases. This CDR3 is built from 15 residues. Germline lookup yields CDR1 MNHNS and CDR2 SASEGT. The CDR3 bases are TGTGCCGGCAGTGAAGTGCTGGGTATAAGCGGGGAGCAGTACTTC. The encoded protein is CAGSEVLGISGEQYF.

A word on this clonotype: This clone may be a read error of a much larger clone one base away. The rearrangement joins TRBV28 to TRBJ1-2; the match to TRBD1 covers 7 bases. The germline CDR1 and CDR2 sequences are MDHEN and SYDVKM. The CDR3 has 13 amino acids. The CDR3 nucleotides are TGTGCCGGCAGTGTGCAGGGGGTCCATGGCTACACCTTC. Protein product: CAGSVQGVHGYTF.

This clonotype was observed at least ten times. The chain links TRBV7-2 to TRBJ2-5; D may be TRBD1 or TRBD2 (5 bases each). Deletions cut 1 base from V and 5 bases from J, with 14 bases between. Germline V gene sequence: CDR1 SGHTA, CDR2 FQGNSA. The CDR3 runs to 15 residues. In nucleotides, the CDR3 is TGTGCCAGCAGCTTAGTAGGGGCCGAGGGGGAGACCCAGTACTTC. It yields the protein CASSLVGAEGETQYF.

CDR3: CATSGPPPGMNEQFF. The CDR3 region has the DNA TGTGCCACCAGCGGCCCCCCCCCAGGGATGAATGAGCAGTTCTTC. The chain joins TRBV15 to TRBJ2-1, with a possible D match to TRBD1 (5 bases). CDR1 is LNHNV, CDR2 YYDKDF, per germline (reference sequence). The CDR3 runs 15 residues. Trimming cost V 5 bases and J 7 bases, with 18 bases left between them. The whole variable domain, filled in from reference TRBV15 and TRBJ2-1, reads DAMVIQNPRYQVTQFGKPVTLSCSQTLNHNVMYWYQQKSSQAPKLLFHYYDKDFNNEADTPDNFQSRRPNTSFCFLDIRSPGLGDTAMYLCATSGPPPGMNEQFFGPGTRLTVL.

This clonotype was recorded many times. The genes are TRBV19 and TRBJ1-1, with a weak D call TRBD1 (6 bases). Trimming shortened V by 6 bases and J by 4 bases, and 12 bases separated the two germline ends. The CDR3 covers 13 residues. CDR1 and CDR2 from the germline V gene are LNHDA and SQIVND (reference sequence). CDR3 bases: TGTGCCAGTAGAGGCGGGGGGGCCACTGAAGCTTTCTTT. Translation gives CASRGGGATEAFF.

This clonotype was picked up many times. The chain is built from TRBV28 and TRBJ2-3; the match to TRBD2 covers 10 bases. CDR1 and CDR2 from the germline V gene are MDHEN and SYDVKM. The V and J ends lost 5 bases and 4 bases, in that order; junction bases with no gene match: 3. The CDR3 extends over 14 amino acids. The CDR3 loop reads CASSPSGSPDTQYF. The CDR3 DNA reads TGTGCCAGCAGTCCTAGCGGGAGCCCAGATACGCAGTATTTT.

The chain links TRBV5-1 to TRBJ2-1, with TRBD2 matching 7 bases. The V gene's germline CDR1 is SGHRS and CDR2 YFSETQ. CDR3 size: 17 residues. J was trimmed by 7 bases and V by 2 bases; bases with no gene match: 15. CDR3 in amino acids: CASSFPRLRVGGNEQFF. CDR3 in DNA: TGCGCCAGCAGCTTCCCCCGACTCAGGGTCGGGGGGAATGAGCAGTTCTTC.

This clonotype has a handful of counts. The chain couples TRBV20-1 to TRBJ2-7; 11 positions match TRBD2. Unmatched junction bases numbered 8, after V lost 3 bases and J lost 4 bases. This CDR3 region has 15 residues. Germline CDR1 is DFQATT and CDR2 is SNEGSKA (reference sequence). The chain's CDR3 is CSARGTSGLLYEQYF. The CDR3 DNA is TGCAGTGCTAGGGGGACTAGCGGCCTCTTATACGAGCAGTACTTC.

This clonotype was picked up one time. V gene TRBV6-4 combines with J gene TRBJ1-2; perhaps TRBD1 as D (5 bases). The germline CDR1 and CDR2 sequences are MRHNA and SNTAGT. This CDR3 is built from 15 residues. Between the trimmed V and J ends, which lost 5 bases and 7 bases, there was a span of 20 bases. The CDR3 loop is CASSSGVREVIGYTF. The CDR3 bases are TGTGCCAGCAGTTCGGGGGTGAGAGAGGTTATTGGCTACACCTTC.

V is TRBV6-5 and J is TRBJ2-7, with TRBD1 matching 7 bases. This CDR3 spans 18 amino acids. CDR1 is MNHEY and CDR2 is SVGAGI in the germline V gene. The V segment lost 2 bases and the J segment 5 bases; nucleotides outside the gene matches: 18. Written as DNA, the CDR3 is TGTGCCAGCAGTTACAAGGGGGCGCGGTACCGATCTCTCCACGAGCAGTACTTC. It yields the protein CASSYKGARYRSLHEQYF.

This clonotype was counted only a few times. The V gene is TRBV9, the J gene TRBJ2-7; D remains unclear. Trimming left V 0 bases short and J 2 bases short, with 9 bases between. This CDR3 has 14 amino acids. Germline CDR1 reads SGDLS; CDR2 reads YYNGEE. The CDR3 sequence is CASSVDANPYEQYF. CDR3 bases: TGTGCCAGCAGCGTAGATGCGAACCCCTACGAGCAGTACTTC.

The rearrangement links TRBV20-1 to TRBJ2-1; 8 bases align to TRBD1. Per germline, CDR1 DFQATT and CDR2 SNEGSKA (reference sequence). The CDR3 sequence is 15 residues long. V was clipped by 4 bases and J by 4 bases; unmatched bases: 9. CDR3 region: CSANLPDRVYNEQFF. DNA of the CDR3: TGCAGTGCTAACCTCCCGGACAGGGTATACAATGAGCAGTTCTTC.